The subject of this entry is one TCR beta chain. This entry comes from a study of T cell changes during pregnancy in multiple sclerosis. The CDR3 extends over 14 amino acids. Germline CDR1 is MNHEY and CDR2 is SMNVEV (reference sequence). V was clipped by 2 bases and J by 5 bases, with 10 bases between them. The protocol was immunoSEQ multiplex PCR, while the TCRdb copy is restricted to in-frame clones and leaves out a portion. This sample has under 45,000 clones, with 70% to 90% found just once. This receptor was taken from a female donor with multiple sclerosis, enrolled in a pregnancy study. The source was CD8+ T cells from peripheral blood mononuclear cells, collected in the first trimester of pregnancy. This chain joins TRBV27 and TRBJ1-5; D gene uncertain. The CDR3 nucleotides read TGTGCCAGCAGTTTAGGGCAGGTTGATCAGCCCCAGCATTTT. Protein: CASSLGQVDQPQHF.